These 20 T cell receptor beta chains came from one sample sequenced in a study of identical twins. TCRdb used MiXCR to reprocess the 5' RACE reads, holding one entry per CDR3 protein. The sample carries about 190,000 distinct CDR3 sequences, approximately 16% recorded once. These data were also filed under a second study, of T cells expressing NK-cell markers.

The sample was CD8+ T cells sorted from blood. The receptors originated from a woman younger than 30 in good health.

This clonotype has only a few counts. The chain employs TRBV11-2 and TRBJ2-3; 10 nucleotides align to TRBD2. J lost 0 bases, V lost 8 bases, and 17 bases had no gene match. The CDR3 runs to 19 residues. In germline, CDR1 is SGHAT, CDR2 FQNNGV. Here the CDR3 reads CASAAGSGGAWTSTDTQYF. The CDR3 DNA reads TGTGCCAGCGCCGCAGGAAGCGGGGGGGCCTGGACTAGCACAGATACGCAGTATTTT.

This clonotype turned up a few times. The CDR3 sequence: CASFATSGVYNEQFF. Here the CDR3 DNA reads TGTGCCAGCTTCGCCACTAGCGGGGTCTACAATGAGCAGTTCTTC. The chain couples TRBV12-3 or TRBV12-4 to TRBJ2-1; TRBD2 matches at 10 bases. The CDR3 has 15 residues. With 8 bases clipped from V and 3 bases from J, the junction kept 7 bases outside the gene matches.

By frequency in the sample, this clonotype is medium-sized. The chain links TRBV5-1 to TRBJ1-5; D gene unclear. CDR3 size: 16 residues. CDR1 is SGHRS, CDR2 YFSETQ, per germline. V lost 2 bases and J 5 bases, leaving 17 bases between the germline ends. The CDR3 reads CASSFSAEEGDQPQHF. CDR3 DNA: TGCGCCAGCAGCTTTTCCGCGGAGGAGGGCGATCAGCCCCAGCATTTT.

The genes are TRBV2 and TRBJ2-1; the D gene is possibly TRBD1 (6 bases). Trimming left V 6 bases short and J 7 bases short, with 13 bases between. The CDR3 is 13 amino acids. Germline CDR1 is SNHLY and CDR2 is FYNNEI. CDR3 residues: CASRQQGWNEQFF. In DNA form, the CDR3 reads TGTGCCAGCAGACAACAGGGTTGGAATGAGCAGTTCTTC.

As regards this clonotype: A read error may produce the germline difference seen at one junction end. The chain couples TRBV29-1 to TRBJ2-3, with a possible D match to TRBD2 (6 bases). The CDR3 sequence is 15 residues long. Germline V lookup: CDR1 SQVTM, CDR2 ANQGSEA. CDR3 coding DNA: TGCAGCTTTGAGCTCCCGGGGGAGAGCACAGATACGCAGTATTTT. This sequence encodes CSFELPGESTDTQYF.

This sequence joins TRBV30 and TRBJ1-5, with D uncertain. The ends were cut back, 0 bases at V and 2 bases at J, with 8 bases in the middle. This CDR3 region has 14 residues. The V gene's germline CDR1 is GTSNPN and CDR2 SVGIG (reference sequence). The CDR3 nucleotides read TGTGCCTGGAGTGTCCCGGCGGGCAATCAGCCCCAGCATTTT. Residues: CAWSVPAGNQPQHF.

The CDR3 bases are TGTGCCAGCCCGCCGGGACGGAGGAAGAACACTGAAGCTTTCTTT. Protein product: CASPPGRRKNTEAFF. This chain connects TRBV6-1 to TRBJ1-1; tentatively, D is TRBD1 (5 bases). The CDR3 is 15 amino acids. V was trimmed by 8 bases and J by 1 base, leaving 17 bases between them. CDR1 is MNHNS, CDR2 SASEGT, per germline.

The sample holds a few counts of this clonotype. The rearrangement uses TRBV7-9 and TRBJ1-2; D not certain. This CDR3 comprises 14 residues. CDR1 is SEHNR and CDR2 is FQNEAQ in the germline V gene (reference sequence). Trimming took off 3 bases at V and 8 bases at J, with 16 bases between the two ends. CDR3 protein: CASSFGAYPGGYTF. DNA of the CDR3: TGTGCCAGCAGCTTCGGAGCCTACCCCGGGGGCTACACCTTC. Full variable domain (rest looked up from reference TRBV7-9 and TRBJ1-2): DTGVSQNPRHKITKRGQNVTFRCDPISEHNRLYWYRQTLGQGPEFLTYFQNEAQLEKSRLLSDRFSAERPKGSFSTLEIQRTEQGDSAMYLCASSFGAYPGGYTFGSGTRLTVV.

The V call is TRBV5-1, the J call TRBJ2-2, with TRBD1 identical over 8 bases. The CDR3 consists of 16 residues. The ends lost 2 bases at V and 1 base at J; junction bases unmatched: 4. CDR1 is SGHRS and CDR2 is YFSETQ in the germline V gene. CDR3 sequence (DNA): TGCGCCAGCAGCTTCGCCGGGACAGGGAACACCGGGGAGCTGTTTTTT. This encodes CASSFAGTGNTGELFF.

The chain couples TRBV12-3 or TRBV12-4 to TRBJ2-7, with D perhaps matching TRBD1 (5 bases). The CDR3 length is 14 residues. The V end was cut by 2 bases, the J end by 3 bases, with 11 bases between. Here the CDR3 reads CASSLWGPNYEQYF. CDR3 DNA sequence: TGTGCCAGCAGTTTATGGGGCCCGAACTACGAGCAGTACTTC.

This clonotype was seen more than once but under ten times. In DNA, the CDR3 is TGTGCCAGCAGTACTAGCGGGGGTATGACAGATACGCAGTATTTT. It codes for CASSTSGGMTDTQYF. J is TRBJ2-3 and V is TRBV12-3 or TRBV12-4; 11 bases agree with TRBD2. V shed 5 bases, J shed 3 bases, and the junction held 4 bases outside the gene matches. CDR3 length equals 15 residues.

J is TRBJ2-7 and V is TRBV27; 7 bases fit TRBD1. This CDR3 is built from 14 residues. V trimming: 3 bases; J trimming: 3 bases; junction bases outside the gene matches: 5. Germline-derived CDR1 and CDR2 are MNHEY and SMNVEV (reference sequence). The CDR3 DNA reads as TGTGCCAGCAGTTTCGTAGGGGACAGCTACGAGCAGTACTTC. Encoded protein: CASSFVGDSYEQYF.

V and J are TRBV24-1 and TRBJ2-7, with D tentatively TRBD1 (6 bases). The CDR3 is 14 amino acids. The ends were cut back, 4 bases at V and 3 bases at J, with 12 bases in the middle. Germline values: CDR1 KGHDR, CDR2 SFDVKD. Written as DNA, the CDR3 is TGTGCCACCAGTGAAGGGGACACTAACTACGAGCAGTACTTC. Translation gives CATSEGDTNYEQYF.

This clonotype was recorded a few times. The chain recombines TRBV27 with TRBJ2-7, with TRBD1 matching 7 bases. This CDR3 is 14 amino acids long. The V gene end was trimmed by 4 bases and the J gene end by 2 bases; junction bases not matched to a gene: 5. Germline CDR1 MNHEY, CDR2 SMNVEV (reference sequence). The CDR3 region is CASSSPGTAYEQYF. Here the CDR3 DNA reads TGTGCCAGCAGTTCCCCCGGGACAGCCTACGAGCAGTACTTC.

This clonotype showed up just a few times. This chain joins TRBV7-9 and TRBJ2-3; D is possibly TRBD2 (6 bases). Germline CDR1 and CDR2: SEHNR and FQNEAQ (reference sequence). This CDR3 contains 13 residues. V was clipped by 5 bases and J by 4 bases, with 10 bases between them. In DNA form, the CDR3 reads TGTGCCAGCAGCCAGATAGCGGCAGATACGCAGTATTTT. As protein: CASSQIAADTQYF. The entire variable domain, with the rest obtained from reference TRBV7-9 and TRBJ2-3, is as follows: DTGVSQNPRHKITKRGQNVTFRCDPISEHNRLYWYRQTLGQGPEFLTYFQNEAQLEKSRLLSDRFSAERPKGSFSTLEIQRTEQGDSAMYLCASSQIAADTQYFGPGTRLTVL.

This clonotype was recorded a few times. The V gene is TRBV2, the J gene TRBJ1-2; 8 bases match TRBD1. After removal of 5 bases from V and 0 bases from J, the junction contained 2 bases not matched to a gene. CDR1 and CDR2 from the germline V gene are SNHLY and FYNNEI. The CDR3 totals 14 residues. The CDR3 DNA reads as TGTGCCAGCAGTAACAGGGGGGCTAACTATGGCTACACCTTC. It encodes CASSNRGANYGYTF.

In this sample, this clonotype turned up a few times. J is TRBJ2-2 and V is TRBV12-3 or TRBV12-4; TRBD2 matches 9 bases. Trimming took 8 bases from V and 2 from J; bases not matched to a gene: 15. CDR3 length equals 18 residues. DNA for the CDR3: TGTGCCAGCCCCCCAGCCCAGGCTAGCGGGACAAACACCGGGGAGCTGTTTTTT. It encodes CASPPAQASGTNTGELFF.

This clonotype has more than one count but fewer than ten. The chain is built from TRBV12-3 or TRBV12-4 and TRBJ2-1; 7 bases line up with TRBD1. With 3 bases clipped from V and 9 bases from J, the junction kept 5 bases outside the gene matches. This CDR3 has 13 amino acids. CDR3 bases: TGTGCCAGCAGTTTGGGGACAGTGAGTGAGCAGTTCTTC. Translated: CASSLGTVSEQFF.

This clonotype was picked up a small number of times. The V gene is TRBV12-3 or TRBV12-4, the J gene TRBJ2-1; D gene ambiguous. V dropped 4 bases and J dropped 7 bases, with 11 bases sitting between them. The CDR3 loop spans 13 amino acids. The CDR3 nucleotides read TGTGCCAGCAGTTCCGACGAAAGAAATGAGCAGTTCTTC. It encodes CASSSDERNEQFF.

This clonotype was recorded a few times. The chain has TRBV7-9 and TRBJ2-7, with TRBD1 matching 8 bases. V gave up 2 bases and J gave up 5 bases; unmatched junction bases: 11. The CDR3 is made up of 16 amino acids. Germline lookup yields CDR1 SEHNR and CDR2 FQNEAQ (reference sequence). The DNA for the CDR3 is TGTGCCAGCAGCTTATCTGGAGGACAGGGTCTCGACGAGCAGTACTTC. Protein: CASSLSGGQGLDEQYF.